This TCR beta chain appears in the sequencing data of a study of T cell responses to AZD1222 COVID-19 vaccine. About the research overall: Pooling covered second doses at about 4 or about 12 weeks. Findings of the study overall: Unmutated variant regions are reportedly targeted by nearly half of spike-specific TCRs.

The CDR3 totals 14 residues. CDR1 and CDR2 (germline): SGHRS, YFSETQ. The J segment lost 4 bases and the V segment lost 2 bases, leaving 1 base of the junction unmatched. On this clone: Its antigen is not known.

Profiled with immunoSEQ multiplex PCR; TCRdb holds only in-frame clones, not every one. This sample yields some 130,000 clones, of which 87% are seen a single time; around 1.6% belongs to the top ten. The clonotype originates from an adult in good health. The V and J genes are TRBV5-1 and TRBJ1-5, with 9 bases that match TRBD1. Sequences were derived from peripheral blood, sampled on day 0 of AZD1222 vaccination. CDR3 residues: CASSFGTGNQPQHF. Written as DNA, the CDR3 is TGCGCCAGCAGCTTCGGGACAGGGAATCAGCCCCAGCATTTT.